This T cell receptor beta chain was sequenced during a study of a mutant IDH1 vaccine in newly diagnosed glioma. This clone showed up just once. Its specificity is not known. Time point: week 5, during vaccination. Mutant IDH1 20-mer peptide, at 300 ug, made up each vaccine dose, with topical imiquimod. Study results and caveats: Around 92% of patients showed vaccine-induced immune responses across multiple MHC alleles.

TCRdb's table, derived via immunoSEQ multiplex PCR, lists solely in-frame clones and lacks some. The sample lists roughly 51,000 clones, approximately 79% seen once, with approximately 3% in the top ten. The CDR3 has 14 amino acids. Germline values: CDR1 SGHNT, CDR2 YYREEE (reference sequence). The germline V and J ends were trimmed by 3 bases and 3 bases, with 10 bases remaining between them. The clonotype was recovered from a woman aged 18-29 years with glioma. Some clones in this sample may be carry-over from other donors' samples. The chain uses TRBV5-4 and TRBJ2-4; D gene uncertain. Specimen: PBMCs, collected from a glioma patient whose treatment included an IDH1 peptide vaccine. CDR3 DNA: TGTGCCAGCAGCTGGAGTTCCCTCAAAAACATTCAGTACTTC. The encoded protein is CASSWSSLKNIQYF.